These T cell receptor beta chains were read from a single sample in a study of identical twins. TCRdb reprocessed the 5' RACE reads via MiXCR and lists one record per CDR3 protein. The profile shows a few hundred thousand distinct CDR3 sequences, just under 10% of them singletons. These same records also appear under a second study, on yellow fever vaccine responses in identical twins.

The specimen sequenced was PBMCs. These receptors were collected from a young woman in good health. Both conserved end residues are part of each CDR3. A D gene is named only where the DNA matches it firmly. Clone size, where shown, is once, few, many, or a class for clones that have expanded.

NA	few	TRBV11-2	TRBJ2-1	TGTGCCAGCACCACCGGGAGAGCCGGAAACCAGAAACGGAACAATGAGCAGTTCTTC	CASTTGRAGNQKRNNEQFF
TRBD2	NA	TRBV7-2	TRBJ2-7	TGTGCCAGCAGCTCAAGGACTAGCGGGACCGAGCAGTACTTC	CASSSRTSGTEQYF
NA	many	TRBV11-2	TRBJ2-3	TGTGCCAGCAGCTTAGTTGCAGGGTGGGTGAACTCCACAGATACGCAGTATTTT	CASSLVAGWVNSTDTQYF
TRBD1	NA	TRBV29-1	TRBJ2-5	TGCAGCGTTGGTAGGGGGGTACCGGGACAGGGAAAGGAGACCCAGTACTTC	CSVGRGVPGQGKETQYF
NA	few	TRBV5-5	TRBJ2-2	TGTGCCAGCAGCTTGACTAGCCCAATCGGGGAGCTGTTTTTT	CASSLTSPIGELFF
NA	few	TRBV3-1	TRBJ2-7	TGTGCCAGCAGTCCGGGACTTTCGACCTACGAGCAGTACTTC	CASSPGLSTYEQYF
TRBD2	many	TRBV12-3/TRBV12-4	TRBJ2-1	TGTGCCAGCAGTCCGAGGACTAGCGGACGGGGTGAGCAGTTCTTC	CASSPRTSGRGEQFF
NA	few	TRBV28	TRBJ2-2	TGTGCCAGCAGTTTAAGGGCAGGGGTAGACACCGGGGAGCTGTTTTTT	CASSLRAGVDTGELFF
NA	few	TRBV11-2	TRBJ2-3	TGTGCCAGCAGACTCAGACAGGTTGGCACAGATACGCAGTATTTT	CASRLRQVGTDTQYF
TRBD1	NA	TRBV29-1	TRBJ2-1	TGCAGCGTAGGGACAGTTAGTAACTACAATGAGCAGTTCTTC	CSVGTVSNYNEQFF
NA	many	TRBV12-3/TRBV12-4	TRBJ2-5	TGTGCCAGCAGTTTATCGGGAGCGGAAGAGACCCAGTACTTC	CASSLSGAEETQYF
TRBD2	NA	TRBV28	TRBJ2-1	TGTGCCAGCAGACTAGGACTAGCGGTATACAATGAGCAGTTCTTC	CASRLGLAVYNEQFF
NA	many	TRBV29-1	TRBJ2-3	TGCAGCGTTGAGGACGGACTCACAGATACGCAGTATTTT	CSVEDGLTDTQYF
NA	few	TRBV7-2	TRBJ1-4	TGTGCCAGCAGCTTAGACAGCTATAATGAAAAACTGTTTTTT	CASSLDSYNEKLFF
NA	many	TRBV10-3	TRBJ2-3	TGTGCCATCAGTGAGTCGGCCGGGCCAGATACGCAGTATTTT	CAISESAGPDTQYF
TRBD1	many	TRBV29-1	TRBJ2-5	TGCAGCGTTACCCTAGGGGCTTTATCAGGGGGCTTTAAAGAGACCCAGTACTTC	CSVTLGALSGGFKETQYF
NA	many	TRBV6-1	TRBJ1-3	TGTGCCAGCAGGAATCAAAACACCATATATTTT	CASRNQNTIYF
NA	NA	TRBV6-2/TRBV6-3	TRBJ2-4	TGTGCCAGCAGAAAAAGTCTTGAATGGGCCAAAAACATTCAGTACTTC	CASRKSLEWAKNIQYF
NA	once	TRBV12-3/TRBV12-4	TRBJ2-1	TGTGCCAGCAGGGGAGTGGGGTGGGAGCAGTTCTTC	CASRGVGWEQFF
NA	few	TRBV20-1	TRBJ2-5	TGCAGTGCTAGAGTCTCCCCAGGGGTGGGGGAGACCCAGTACTTC	CSARVSPGVGETQYF
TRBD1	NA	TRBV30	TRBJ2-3	TGTGCCTGTGACAGGGGGCCAGATACGCAGTATTTT	CACDRGPDTQYF
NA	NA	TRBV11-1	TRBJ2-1	TGTGCCAGCAGCTCAACCCCAATCCATACAGGGATCCTTTACAATGAGCAGTTCTTC	CASSSTPIHTGILYNEQFF
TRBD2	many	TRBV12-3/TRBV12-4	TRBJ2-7	TGTGCCAGCAGTTGGGACGTGGGCGGGGGGGGCTACGAGCAGTACTTC	CASSWDVGGGGYEQYF
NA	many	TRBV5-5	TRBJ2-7	TGTGCCAGCAGCCGACAGGACAGATCCTACGAGCAGTACTTC	CASSRQDRSYEQYF
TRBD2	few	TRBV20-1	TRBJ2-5	TGCAGTGCTAGGTATCCCGGGACTAGCGGGAATCGGGAGACCCAGTACTTC	CSARYPGTSGNRETQYF
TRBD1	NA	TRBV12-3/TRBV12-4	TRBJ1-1	TGTGCCAGCAGCACCGGGACAGGGGGCTGGGGGGCTTTCTTT	CASSTGTGGWGAFF
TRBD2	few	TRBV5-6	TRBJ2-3	TGTGCCAGCAGCTTGGGTGGTAGCGGGAGGGCCTCGCAGTATTTT	CASSLGGSGRASQYF
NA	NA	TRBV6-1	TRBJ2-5	TGTGCCAGCTCCGTAGTTGAGGGGCAGACCCAGTACTTC	CASSVVEGQTQYF
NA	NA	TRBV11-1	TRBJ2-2	TGTGCCAGCAGCTTAGACGGTCTAGCAGGGCGGACCGGGGAGCTGTTTTTT	CASSLDGLAGRTGELFF
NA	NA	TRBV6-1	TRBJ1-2	TGTGCCAGCAGCCCCTCTGGACAGCTCTATGGCTACACCTTC	CASSPSGQLYGYTF
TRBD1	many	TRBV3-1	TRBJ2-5	TGTGCCAGCAGCCAACCTGGGACAGGGTCTACCCAGTACTTC	CASSQPGTGSTQYF
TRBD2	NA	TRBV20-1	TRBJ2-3	TGCAGTGCTAGGACTAGCGGGACTAGCACAGATACGCAGTATTTT	CSARTSGTSTDTQYF
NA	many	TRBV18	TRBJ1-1	TGTGCCAGCTCACCGCAGGACCGAATGGAGACTGAAGCTTTCTTT	CASSPQDRMETEAFF
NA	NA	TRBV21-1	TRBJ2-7	TGTGCCACCGTGCGGGGGGTTGCCACCTACGAGCAGTACTTC	CATVRGVATYEQYF
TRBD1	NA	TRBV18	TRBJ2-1	TGTGCCAGCTCACCAACGAGGCCGGGACAGGGGTGGGGCAATGAGCAGTTCTTC	CASSPTRPGQGWGNEQFF
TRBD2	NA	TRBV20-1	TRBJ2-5	TGCAGTGGGACTAGCGTGGGATACCAAGAGACCCAGTACTTC	CSGTSVGYQETQYF
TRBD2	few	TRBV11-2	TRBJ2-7	TGTGCCAGCCGCGGTCAACGGGGGGAGCCCTACGAGCAGTACTTC	CASRGQRGEPYEQYF
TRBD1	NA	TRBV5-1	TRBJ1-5	TGCGCCAGCAGCTTGGCCGGGACAGGGACCGGGCCCCAGCATTTT	CASSLAGTGTGPQHF
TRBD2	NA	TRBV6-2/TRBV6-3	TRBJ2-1	TGTGCCAGCAGACCCGGGAGGCCCCCCTACAATGAGCAGTTCTTC	CASRPGRPPYNEQFF
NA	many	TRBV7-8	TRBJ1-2	TGTGCCAGCAGCTTAGGCGGGGGAGGGGGCTACACCTTC	CASSLGGGGGYTF
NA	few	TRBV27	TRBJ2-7	TGTGCCAGCAGTGGGTTAGGTACCTACGAGCAGTACTTC	CASSGLGTYEQYF
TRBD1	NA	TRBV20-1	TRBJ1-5	TGCAGTGCTAGGATGGGACAGGTGATCAATCAGCCCCAGCATTTT	CSARMGQVINQPQHF
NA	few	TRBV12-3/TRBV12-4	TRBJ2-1	TGTGCCAGCAGTTTTCCCAATGAGCAGTTCTTC	CASSFPNEQFF
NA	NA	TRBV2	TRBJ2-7	TGTGCCAGCAGTATCATAGGCATCTCCTACGAGCAGTACTTC	CASSIIGISYEQYF